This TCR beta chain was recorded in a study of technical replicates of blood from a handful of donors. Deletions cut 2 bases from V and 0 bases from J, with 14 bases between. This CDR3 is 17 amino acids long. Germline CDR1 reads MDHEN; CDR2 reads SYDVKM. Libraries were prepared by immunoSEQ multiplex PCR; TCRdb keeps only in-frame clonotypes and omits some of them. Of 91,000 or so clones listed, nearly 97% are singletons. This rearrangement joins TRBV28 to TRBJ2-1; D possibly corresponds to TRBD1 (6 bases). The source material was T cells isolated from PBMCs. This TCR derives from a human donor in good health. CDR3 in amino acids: CASSLRQAYSSYNEQFF. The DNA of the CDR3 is TGTGCCAGCAGTTTACGACAGGCCTACAGCTCCTACAATGAGCAGTTCTTC.